This paragraph reports one T cell receptor beta chain. Samples were taken several times over chemoradiotherapy. This sample stems from a study of chemoradiotherapy in HPV16-positive cancers. On the study more broadly: Functional T-cell assays on a couple of HPV16-positive patients' cells defined candidate HPV-specific clones and common TCR motifs.

Trimming removed 6 bases from V and 0 bases from J; junction bases left unmatched: 6. CDR1 is MNHEY and CDR2 is SVGAGI in the germline V gene. The length of the CDR3 is 15 residues. Generated by immunoSEQ multiplex PCR, the TCRdb table keeps only in-frame clones and is missing some. The sample carries 3,500 to 4,500 clones, roughly three quarters recorded once. This TCR was sampled from a human donor with HPV-associated anogenital cancer. The sample was gathered from a patient who underwent chemoradiotherapy. V usage is TRBV6-5 and J usage is TRBJ2-7; 9 nucleotides align to TRBD1. CDR3 in DNA: TGTGCCAGCAGAGGACGACAGGGGGGCTCCTACGAGCAGTACTTC. This sequence encodes CASRGRQGGSYEQYF.